The clone carrying this T cell receptor beta chain was observed many times. Its target is unknown. This entry belongs to a study of T cells in Graves' hyperthyroidism and ophthalmopathy. Turning to the study itself: Peripheral blood was secured at the point of initial diagnosis, before any treatment.

What was amplified from RNA transcripts were TCR beta CDR3 regions. First-round RT-PCR of the TCR CDR3 relied on the HTBI primer set. A single record per CDR3 protein comes from TCRdb applying MiXCR to the multiplex PCR reads. Among fewer than 550,000 distinct CDR3 sequences listed, less than 20% were seen once. Per germline, CDR1 GTSNPN and CDR2 SVGIG (reference sequence). V was clipped by 1 base and J by 3 bases; unmatched bases: 4. The CDR3 sequence is 14 residues long. Study results and limitations: Ophthalmopathy onset followed model prediction by a median about six months. Clonotypes that were expanded in thyroid above 0.001 mostly appeared in blood too.

Calling Graves' hyperthyroidism stable meant ophthalmopathy did not progress within 18 months. The sequence came from a woman under 30 with Graves' hyperthyroidism. V is TRBV30 and J is TRBJ2-3; 7 bases are a match to TRBD2. Specimen: blood. The CDR3 here is CAWSAGGVTDTQYF. CDR3 bases: TGTGCCTGGAGTGCGGGGGGAGTAACAGATACGCAGTATTTT.